This T cell receptor (beta chain) came from a study of T cell clones after liver transplantation (dated by TCRdb to about 2019). With regard to the full study: Samples were obtained from ITN030ST, a randomized trial in which withdrawal of immunosuppression was attempted within 2 years of liver transplantation. Donor-reactive T cell clones were identified by TCRbeta sequencing following a pre-transplant mixed lymphocyte reaction and were subsequently tracked in post-transplant blood. Third party-reactive TCRbeta sequences from pre-transplant MLRs were also identified as an antigen-independent comparator for donor-reactive sequences. Three of the eight recipients were HCV-positive; the others were transplanted for non-autoimmune, non-viral indications. Subjects received no induction therapy and standard immunosuppression until randomization at 12-24 months post-transplant. Tolerance was defined as complete immunosuppression withdrawal for at least one year with no rise in liver enzymes beyond twice the upper limit of normal. Blood samples were collected pre-transplant, pre-randomization before withdrawal, and post-randomization after either full withdrawal or failed withdrawal. A cohort of 8 liver transplant recipients was studied, of whom 3 were classified as tolerant and 5 as non-tolerant. Overall results and qualifications from the work: Because of small, heterogeneous patient numbers and non-standardized post-transplant time points, the conclusions were only preliminary. Because allograft tissue specimens were not available, migration of donor-reactive T cells into the graft, rather than deletion, may have occurred. Circulating donor-reactive CD4 TCRbeta sequences fell significantly post-transplant in most of the 8 subjects, irrespective of tolerance or HCV status. Donor-reactive sequences decreased more than third party-reactive sequences, which suggests partial antigen-specific deletion that was not related to withdrawal success. When repertoire turnover was taken into account, detection of donor-reactive sequences was significantly reduced in 7 of 8 subjects for CD4 and in 8 of 8 subjects for CD8. In a couple of subjects, low numbers of available donor cells limited the measurable donor-reactive repertoire.

Spanning cysteine to phenylalanine, the CDR3 consists of 14 amino acids. Only the CDR3 portion is preserved as DNA: 42 bases, with reading frame beginning at the first base. In the germline V gene, CDR1 corresponds to SGHVS and CDR2 to FQNEAQ. V is reduced by 2 bases and J by 8 bases, leaving a spacing of 13 bases between them. To note about this clone: Its binding antigen is unknown. It has no much larger one-base neighbor in the sample; base qualities were not kept.

Using immunoSEQ, frozen genomic DNA was subjected to high-throughput TCRbeta CDR3 sequencing, a process that included PCR amplification, mapping, bias correction and internal controls. The source study handled its data this way. Only productive rearrangements were retained, and each unique TCRbeta sequence was defined by its CDR3 nucleotide sequence together with its V and J gene. A sequence counted as donor-reactive only if the sequence showed at least 5-fold expansion in CFSE-low cells compared with unstimulated pre-transplant cells and had a frequency of at least 0.01%. To ensure at least 90% detection power, minimum frequency thresholds were set for each subject based on that subject's lowest-template unstimulated sample. Jensen-Shannon divergence between the top 1000 TCRbeta sequences after and before transplant was used to measure repertoire turnover. Changes in detection of donor-reactive sequences were assessed with two-sided Fisher's exact tests. TCRdb retrieved this table from immuneACCESS and kept in-frame rearrangements only. Not all clones are present; in checked studies, unresolved V genes account for under half, and no reason is known for the remainder. Clonal size and the V and J genes are those of that table, whereas D and trimming came from the DNA. This sample gives approximately 55,000 clones in total; roughly 71% of them show up just once. 8.5% to 10% of the sample rests with the top ten.

Unstimulated PBMCs, after thawing, were stained for CD3, CD4 and CD8 and then FACS-sorted into CD3+CD4+ and CD3+CD8+ populations. Each of the 8 studied subjects was randomized to immunosuppression withdrawal. The Qiagen DNeasy Blood and Tissue Kit was used for isolation of genomic DNA. The source was CD4+ T cells from blood, collected 52 to 60 months after liver transplant. The receptor's source is a human patient who received a liver transplant. Following a transplant, some T lymphocytes may have been derived from the graft donor. Recombination connected TRBV7-8 to TRBJ2-1; the D region possibly corresponds to TRBD2 (7 bases align). CDR3 reads: CASSLTWGGDEQFF. Here is the DNA: TGTGCCAGCAGCTTAACGTGGGGGGGCGATGAGCAGTTCTTC.